These 14 T cell receptor beta chains originate from one sample sequenced in a study of TIL therapy for anti-PD-1-resistant metastatic lung cancer. The libraries were made with immunoSEQ v3. Method: immunoSEQ multiplex PCR; TCRdb's copy keeps in-frame clones and lacks some. The sample carries more than 90,000 clones, about two thirds recorded once. Noted time point: pre-treatment sample, taken before nivolumab and TIL therapy. The tumor samples were excised metastases, mostly pleural nodules or supraclavicular lymph nodes. Source: tumor tissue, taken at baseline. Every receptor here comes from a person aged 25 to 80 with non-small cell lung cancer.

This clone was picked up a small number of times. This chain uses TRBV10-3 with TRBJ1-2; 7 bases fit TRBD1. J gave up 2 bases and V 5 bases, and 2 bases lay outside the gene matches. Germline V gene sequence: CDR1 ENHRY, CDR2 SYGVKD. CDR3 length equals 13 residues. The CDR3 DNA follows: TGTGCCATCAGTAGGGGACAGAACTATGGCTACACCTTC. Translating gives CAISRGQNYGYTF.

The chain has TRBV4-1 and TRBJ2-1, with 10 positions matching TRBD2. The junction had 3 bases not matched to a gene; V was cut back by 4 bases and J by 3 bases. This CDR3 contains 15 residues. Germline V gene lookup returns CDR1 MGHRA and CDR2 YSYEKL. The CDR3 DNA reads TGCGCCAGCAGCCTCGGGACTAGCGACTACAATGAGCAGTTCTTC. Translating it yields CASSLGTSDYNEQFF.

The chain recombines TRBV21-1 with TRBJ2-5. TRBV21-1 is annotated as a pseudogene. There are 14 residues in the CDR3. The CDR3 DNA reads TGTGCCAGCAGCAAAGGGGTCGCAGATGAGACCCAGTACTTC. This codes for CASSKGVADETQYF.

The chain employs TRBV7-6 and TRBJ1-1, with D uncertain. From germline, CDR1 is SGHVS and CDR2 FNYEAQ. This CDR3 is built from 14 residues. Trimming stripped 1 base from V and 1 base from J, with 7 bases between. The DNA of the CDR3 is TGTGCCAGCAGCTTAGGAATGGGGAACACTGAAGCTTTCTTT. Translated, it gives CASSLGMGNTEAFF.

V is TRBV7-9 and J is TRBJ1-1; a possible D gene is TRBD1 (5 bases). Germline V CDR1 and CDR2: SEHNR, FQNEAQ (reference sequence). This CDR3 is built from 19 residues. Trimming took off 6 bases at V and 0 bases at J, with 26 bases between the two ends. In DNA form, the CDR3 reads TGTGCCAGCAGTCTAATGAGGGGCGTAGTCTCACGAATGAACACTGAAGCTTTCTTT. Translating it yields CASSLMRGVVSRMNTEAFF.

This chain joins TRBV5-1 and TRBJ2-3, with TRBD2 matching 14 bases. CDR1 and CDR2 (germline): SGHRS, YFSETQ. This CDR3 spans 17 amino acids. V gave up 1 base and J gave up 5 bases; unmatched junction bases: 6. In nucleotides, the CDR3 is TGCGCCAGCAGCTTGTCGGGACTAGCGGGAGAGAGAGATACGCAGTATTTT. It encodes CASSLSGLAGERDTQYF.

The chain employs TRBV19 and TRBJ2-1; 8 bases are a match to TRBD1. There are 14 residues in the CDR3. Losses at the gene ends were 5 bases for V and 6 bases for J; bases not matched to a gene: 6. Germline V lookup: CDR1 LNHDA, CDR2 SQIVND (reference sequence). Here the CDR3 DNA reads TGTGCCAGTAGTCACCACACAGGGGGCAATGAGCAGTTCTTC. Protein: CASSHHTGGNEQFF.

The CDR3 here is CASSRPPDSAGSGPQFF. The CDR3 DNA is TGTGCCAGCAGCCGTCCACCTGACAGCGCAGGCTCTGGTCCGCAGTTCTTC. V usage is TRBV5-5 and J usage is TRBJ2-1; D perhaps matches TRBD1 (5 bases). V lost 4 bases and J 12 bases, leaving 29 bases between the germline ends. Germline V lookup: CDR1 SGHKS, CDR2 YYEKEE (reference sequence). The CDR3 contains 17 residues.

The rearrangement joins TRBV5-4 to TRBJ2-2; TRBD2 matches at 7 bases. CDR1 is SGHNT and CDR2 is YYREEE in the germline V gene (reference sequence). There are 16 residues in the CDR3. Trimming cost V 2 bases and J 4 bases; bases outside gene matches: 8. CDR3 loop: CASSLGGSSGTGELFF. In nucleotides, the CDR3 is TGTGCCAGCAGCTTAGGTGGATCTAGCGGCACCGGGGAGCTGTTTTTT.

CDR3 sequence (DNA): TGCGCCAGCAGCATGGGGGTTCAGGAGACCCAGTACTTC. Residues: CASSMGVQETQYF. This rearrangement joins TRBV5-1 to TRBJ2-5; D is perhaps TRBD1 or TRBD2 (5 bases each). CDR1 is SGHRS and CDR2 is YFSETQ in the germline V gene. Trimming stripped 4 bases from V and 5 bases from J, with 12 bases between. The CDR3 is 13 residues long.

Here the CDR3 reads CASSGDTDTQYF. CDR3 nucleotides: TGTGCCAGCAGCGGGGACACAGATACGCAGTATTTT. The V gene is TRBV6-6, the J gene TRBJ2-3, with a tentative D call TRBD2 (5 bases). The germline gives CDR1 MNHNY, CDR2 SVGAGI (reference sequence). The CDR3 is made up of 12 amino acids. Trimming took 6 bases from V and 2 from J, leaving 6 bases between them.

The chain links TRBV5-5 to TRBJ1-5; maybe TRBD1 (5 bases). Germline V gene data show CDR1 as SGHKS and CDR2 as YYEKEE (reference sequence). This CDR3 region has 16 residues. V lost 2 bases to trimming and J lost 4 bases, with 16 bases between them. The DNA of the CDR3 is TGTGCCAGCAGCTTAGGTCCCCACAGGTTGAATCAGCCCCAGCATTTT. It is translated as CASSLGPHRLNQPQHF.

This clone came up a few times. The genes are TRBV7-9 and TRBJ2-3; D may be TRBD2 (5 bases). This CDR3 has 17 amino acids. Germline CDR1 reads SEHNR; CDR2 reads FQNEAQ (reference sequence). Trimming took off 5 bases at V and 2 bases at J, with 20 bases between the two ends. The CDR3 coding sequence is TGTGCCAGCAGCCCCGGGGTTCGGGCGGCTACCACAGATACGCAGTATTTT. This translates into CASSPGVRAATTDTQYF. The full variable domain, rest sourced from reference TRBV7-9 and TRBJ2-3, is DTGVSQNPRHKITKRGQNVTFRCDPISEHNRLYWYRQTLGQGPEFLTYFQNEAQLEKSRLLSDRFSAERPKGSFSTLEIQRTEQGDSAMYLCASSPGVRAATTDTQYFGPGTRLTVL.

This clone has a handful of counts. The genes are TRBV3-1 (or the pseudogene TRBV3-2) and TRBJ2-1; TRBD2 matches 8 bases. Trimming cost V 4 bases and J 9 bases; bases outside gene matches: 11. Germline CDR1 and CDR2: LGHDT and YNNKEL (reference sequence). This CDR3 contains 15 residues. For the CDR3, the DNA is TGTGCCAGCAGCCCCCGGGGGCTCCGGGAGGGTGAGCAGTTCTTC. The encoded protein is CASSPRGLREGEQFF.